These 30 T cell receptor beta chains share one sample of origin, sequenced in a study of CD8+CD57+ T cells in acquired aplastic anemia. Researchers used genomic DNA as the template to profile TCR beta VDJ and CDR3. TCRdb recomputed calls from the reads with MiXCR, one row per CDR3 protein. Of approximately 70,000 distinct CDR3 sequences listed, 50% to 70% are singletons. Sequences were obtained from sorted CD4+, CD8+, or CD8+CD57+ T cells (not recorded which) from PBMCs. These receptors were taken from a human donor in good health, serving as a control.

Sample share makes this clonotype medium-sized. The chain combines TRBV7-9 with TRBJ1-2; D remains unclear. Trimming removed 3 bases at V and 5 bases at J, with 7 bases between. Germline-derived CDR1 and CDR2 are SEHNR and FQNEAQ (reference sequence). CDR3 length: 12 residues. In DNA form, the CDR3 reads TGTGCCAGCAGCTTGGAGCAATATGGCTACACCTTC. Translated: CASSLEQYGYTF. The whole variable domain, filled in from reference TRBV7-9 and TRBJ1-2, reads DTGVSQNPRHKITKRGQNVTFRCDPISEHNRLYWYRQTLGQGPEFLTYFQNEAQLEKSRLLSDRFSAERPKGSFSTLEIQRTEQGDSAMYLCASSLEQYGYTFGSGTRLTVV.

The chain employs TRBV2 and TRBJ1-4; 9 bases are shared with TRBD1. Germline V gene sequence: CDR1 SNHLY, CDR2 FYNNEI. This CDR3 has 14 residues. Germline trimming cut 2 bases from V and 12 bases from J; bases unmatched to any gene: 7. The CDR3, as DNA: TGTGCCAGCAGTGAAATAGGACAGGGGATAGAACTGTTTTTT. This codes for CASSEIGQGIELFF. The full variable domain, rest sourced from reference TRBV2 and TRBJ1-4, is EPEVTQTPSHQVTQMGQEVILRCVPISNHLYFYWYRQILGQKVEFLVSFYNNEISEKSEIFDDQFSVERPDGSNFTLKIRSTKLEDSAMYFCASSEIGQGIELFFGSGTQLSVL.

The table lists this clonotype with a few counts. The chain uses TRBV2 and TRBJ1-6; 9 nucleotides agree with TRBD1. Germline-derived CDR1 and CDR2 are SNHLY and FYNNEI. After removal of 7 bases from V and 10 bases from J, the junction contained 8 bases not matched to a gene. CDR3 size: 14 residues. The CDR3 coding sequence is TGTGCCAGCATTCGGGACAGGGCGAAGTCACCCCTCCACTTT. This translates into CASIRDRAKSPLHF.

The chain links TRBV2 to TRBJ2-2; D may be TRBD2 (6 bases). The CDR3 runs 16 residues. Germline CDR1 is SNHLY and CDR2 is FYNNEI. V gave up 2 bases and J gave up 7 bases, with 17 bases separating them. The CDR3 sequence: CASSEFRLEVFGELFF. The DNA for the CDR3 is TGTGCCAGCAGTGAATTTAGACTAGAGGTATTCGGGGAGCTGTTTTTT.

This clonotype was seen ten or more times. The chain is built from TRBV30 and TRBJ1-6; D call uncertain. V lost 1 base and J 3 bases, leaving 4 bases between the germline ends. Germline assignment: CDR1 GTSNPN and CDR2 SVGIG (reference sequence). CDR3 size: 13 residues. DNA of the CDR3: TGTGCCTGGAGTGAGAGCTATAATTCACCCCTCCACTTT. Translation gives CAWSESYNSPLHF.

As to this clonotype: A much larger clone differs by one base, so this may be a read error. The chain links TRBV3-1 to TRBJ2-1, with D unclear. Deletions cut 3 bases from V and 7 bases from J, with 16 bases between. The CDR3 loop spans 15 amino acids. Germline V lookup: CDR1 LGHDT, CDR2 YNNKEL (reference sequence). DNA of the CDR3: TGTGCCAGCAGCCACGACCTGGCTCTCGAAAATGAGCAGTTCTTC. Translation gives CASSHDLALENEQFF.

This clonotype showed up just once. The chain links TRBV6-5 to TRBJ2-1, with TRBD2 as a possible D gene (6 bases). The CDR3 has 15 amino acids. In germline, CDR1 is MNHEY, CDR2 SVGAGI. Trimming cost V 1 base and J 7 bases, with 14 bases left between them. The CDR3 here is CASSYLAVGRNEQFF. As DNA, the CDR3 is TGTGCCAGCAGTTACTTAGCGGTCGGACGGAATGAGCAGTTCTTC.

J is TRBJ1-2 and V is TRBV2; no firm D call. In germline, CDR1 is SNHLY, CDR2 FYNNEI. CDR3 length: 13 amino acids. The V gene lost 3 bases and the J gene lost 7 bases, with 12 bases spanning the gap. The CDR3 sequence: CASSDLPSGGYTF. The CDR3 bases are TGTGCCAGCAGTGATTTGCCTTCTGGTGGCTACACCTTC.

This clonotype was seen many times. This rearrangement joins TRBV28 to TRBJ1-1; the match to TRBD1 covers 8 bases. In germline, CDR1 is MDHEN, CDR2 SYDVKM. This CDR3 has 15 residues. J was trimmed by 2 bases and V by 7 bases; bases with no gene match: 9. The CDR3 spells CASTPGTGVNTEAFF. DNA of the CDR3: TGTGCCAGCACCCCCGGGACAGGCGTTAACACTGAAGCTTTCTTT.

The CDR3 loop reads CSVAYTEAFF. Here the CDR3 DNA reads TGCAGCGTTGCGTACACTGAAGCTTTCTTT. The chain combines TRBV29-1 with TRBJ1-1; no clear D gene. The germline V gene encodes CDR1 SQVTM and CDR2 ANQGSEA. V was pared by 4 bases and J by 3 bases, with 3 bases between. The CDR3 covers 10 residues.

By sample share, this clonotype is medium-sized. This chain joins TRBV19 and TRBJ2-7, with D perhaps TRBD2 (7 bases). The CDR3 extends over 14 amino acids. The germline V and J ends were trimmed by 3 bases and 3 bases, with 12 bases remaining between them. Looked up from germline, CDR1 is LNHDA and CDR2 is SQIVND (reference sequence). The CDR3 DNA follows: TGTGCCAGTAGTATCGGGGGGCTGGACTACGAGCAGTACTTC. Its protein product is CASSIGGLDYEQYF.

This sequence joins TRBV24-1 and TRBJ1-2, with TRBD1 identical over 8 bases. CDR3 length: 14 residues. V lost 3 bases to trimming and J lost 11 bases; unmatched junction nucleotides: 10. Germline V gene lookup returns CDR1 KGHDR and CDR2 SFDVKD. The CDR3 DNA reads as TGTGCCACCAGTGATCCAGGACAGGGCACGAGGTACACCTTC. It yields the protein CATSDPGQGTRYTF.

This clonotype was counted many times. This rearrangement joins TRBV27 to TRBJ2-5; no clear D. This CDR3 region has 15 residues. Trimming removed 0 bases at V and 2 bases at J, with 10 bases between. Germline CDR1 and CDR2: MNHEY and SMNVEV (reference sequence). Here the CDR3 reads CASSLSGWDQETQYF. The CDR3 nucleotides read TGTGCCAGCAGTTTATCGGGGTGGGATCAAGAGACCCAGTACTTC.

The chain carries TRBV15 and TRBJ2-5; no reliable D call. Germline-derived CDR1 and CDR2 are LNHNV and YYDKDF (reference sequence). The V and J ends lost 3 bases and 2 bases respectively, with 4 bases between them. The CDR3 spans 12 residues. CDR3 coding DNA: TGTGCCACCAGCAGGCATCAAGAGACCCAGTACTTC. Translation gives CATSRHQETQYF. The variable domain in full, completed from reference TRBV15 and TRBJ2-5, reads DAMVIQNPRYQVTQFGKPVTLSCSQTLNHNVMYWYQQKSSQAPKLLFHYYDKDFNNEADTPDNFQSRRPNTSFCFLDIRSPGLGDTAMYLCATSRHQETQYFGPGTRLLVL.

This clonotype was counted ten times or more. The chain has TRBV28 and TRBJ2-7, with D possibly TRBD1 on 6 matching bases. This CDR3 contains 16 residues. V lost 6 bases and J 4 bases, leaving 22 bases between the germline ends. Germline V gives CDR1 MDHEN, CDR2 SYDVKM. Written as DNA, the CDR3 is TGTGCCAGCAGGGCTTCCGGGACATGGAACTTGTACGAGCAGTACTTC. Its protein product is CASRASGTWNLYEQYF.

The chain links TRBV19 to TRBJ1-5, with D possibly being TRBD1 (5 bases). This CDR3 contains 10 residues. V was clipped by 3 bases and J by 11 bases, with 5 bases between them. Germline assignment: CDR1 LNHDA and CDR2 SQIVND (reference sequence). CDR3 DNA: TGTGCCAGTAGTATGACAGCCCAGCATTTT. Its protein is CASSMTAQHF.

The chain couples TRBV15 to TRBJ1-2; 9 bases fit TRBD1. The junction had 9 bases not matched to a gene; V was cut back by 3 bases and J by 7 bases. The CDR3 is 15 residues long. The germline V gene encodes CDR1 LNHNV and CDR2 YYDKDF (reference sequence). The CDR3 DNA is TGTGCCACCAGCAGGGATAACAGGGGGCAGGGTGGCTACACCTTC. The encoded protein is CATSRDNRGQGGYTF.

V usage is TRBV29-1 and J usage is TRBJ2-7, with TRBD1 matching 10 bases. The CDR3 contains 12 residues. CDR1 and CDR2 from the germline V gene are SQVTM and ANQGSEA. CDR3 amino acids: CSFGQGVYEQYF. CDR3 sequence (DNA): TGCAGTTTCGGACAGGGGGTCTACGAGCAGTACTTC.

In regard to this clonotype: An end of the junction differs from the germline gene, which may be a read error. The gene calls are TRBV11-2 and TRBJ2-3, with a possible D match to TRBD2 (7 bases). This CDR3 region has 15 residues. Germline values: CDR1 SGHAT, CDR2 FQNNGV. CDR3 DNA: TGTGCCGGCAGCTTAGGGGGGAGGGAGACAGATACGCAATATTTT. Its translation: CAGSLGGRETDTQYF.

The chain employs TRBV18 and TRBJ1-5; D uncertain. From germline, CDR1 is KGHSH and CDR2 LQKENI. The CDR3 runs to 13 residues. Trimming took off 5 bases at V and 5 bases at J, with 10 bases between the two ends. CDR3 nucleotides: TGTGCCAGCTCAGCAACAAGAGATCAGCCCCAGCATTTT. Its protein is CASSATRDQPQHF. Full variable domain (remainder filled in from reference TRBV18 and TRBJ1-5): NAGVMQNPRHLVRRRGQEARLRCSPMKGHSHVYWYRQLPEEGLKFMVYLQKENIIDESGMPKERFSAEFPKEGPSILRIQQVVRGDSAAYFCASSATRDQPQHFGDGTRLSIL.

This rearrangement joins TRBV20-1 to TRBJ2-1; TRBD2 agrees at 8 bases. CDR1 is DFQATT, CDR2 SNEGSKA, per germline (reference sequence). Trimming took 6 bases from V and 5 from J; bases not matched to a gene: 6. CDR3 length: 13 amino acids. The CDR3 bases are TGCAGTGCCGGACTAGCCGATCACAATGAGCAGTTCTTC. Protein: CSAGLADHNEQFF.

The rearrangement uses TRBV19 and TRBJ1-6, with TRBD1 matching 11 bases. The V gene's germline CDR1 is LNHDA and CDR2 SQIVND (reference sequence). The CDR3 extends over 14 amino acids. Trimming removed 4 bases from V and 9 bases from J; junction bases left unmatched: 2. CDR3 sequence reads: CASSRGTGGSPLHF. In DNA form, the CDR3 reads TGTGCCAGTAGTAGGGGGACAGGGGGTTCACCCCTCCACTTT.

Only a few counts were recorded for this clonotype. The CDR3 spells CATSDLGTYEQYF. CDR3 in DNA: TGTGCCACCAGTGATTTAGGCACCTACGAGCAGTACTTC. The V gene is TRBV24-1, the J gene TRBJ2-7; no clear D gene. The V end was cut by 1 base, the J end by 2 bases, with 5 bases between. The CDR3 sequence is 13 residues long. Germline values: CDR1 KGHDR, CDR2 SFDVKD.

This clonotype was seen repeatedly, ten times or more. The V and J genes are TRBV28 and TRBJ1-3; D gene unclear. V was cut by 3 bases and J by 5 bases, with 8 bases left in between. Germline lookup yields CDR1 MDHEN and CDR2 SYDVKM. This CDR3 region has 13 residues. The CDR3 reads CASSLPHRNTIYF. The CDR3 nucleotides read TGTGCCAGCAGTTTGCCCCACCGAAACACCATATATTTT.

The J gene is TRBJ2-1, the V gene TRBV10-3, with D hard to call. V lost 3 bases and J lost 4, with 7 bases in between. Germline V CDR1 and CDR2: ENHRY, SYGVKD. The CDR3 loop spans 13 amino acids. Here the CDR3 reads CAISEVSYNEQFF. The CDR3 DNA reads as TGTGCCATCAGTGAAGTCTCGTACAATGAGCAGTTCTTC.

CDR3 protein: CARDSGAIYGYTF. CDR3 sequence (DNA): TGTGCCAGGGACTCCGGGGCCATCTATGGCTACACCTTC. The chain employs TRBV2 and TRBJ1-2; a possible D gene is TRBD1 (5 bases). CDR3 size: 13 residues. The germline V and J ends were trimmed by 9 bases and 4 bases, with 15 bases remaining between them. From germline, CDR1 is SNHLY and CDR2 FYNNEI.

This clonotype appeared many times. The chain uses TRBV5-1 and TRBJ2-2; 7 positions match TRBD1. The germline V gene has CDR1 SGHRS and CDR2 YFSETQ. J gave up 2 bases and V 4 bases, and 8 bases lay outside the gene matches. The CDR3 contains 16 residues. The CDR3 is CASSQTDRLNTGELFF. The CDR3 nucleotides read TGCGCCAGCAGCCAGACGGACAGGTTAAACACCGGGGAGCTGTTTTTT.

The chain uses TRBV20-1 and TRBJ2-5; D remains unclear. CDR1 is DFQATT and CDR2 is SNEGSKA in the germline V gene (reference sequence). V shed 1 base and J shed 1 base, with 13 bases lying between them. The CDR3 loop spans 15 amino acids. CDR3 sequence: CSARADLMIQETQYF. The CDR3 bases are TGCAGTGCTAGAGCCGACCTTATGATCCAAGAGACCCAGTACTTC.

The CDR3 nucleotides read TGTGCTAGAGCCGCTGATCGGCGGGCCCTCAATGAGCAGTTCTTC. Its translation is CARAADRRALNEQFF. V is TRBV9 and J is TRBJ2-1, with D perhaps matching TRBD2 (5 bases). The germline CDR1 and CDR2 sequences are SGDLS and YYNGEE. The CDR3 spans 15 residues.

The rearrangement uses TRBV10-3 and TRBJ1-2, with 10 positions matching TRBD1. V lost 3 bases, J lost 5 bases, and 6 bases stayed unmatched. The CDR3 length is 15 residues. The germline V gene encodes CDR1 ENHRY and CDR2 SYGVKD. CDR3 in amino acids: CAISDRQGAEYGYTF. CDR3 nucleotide sequence: TGTGCCATCAGTGATCGACAGGGGGCCGAATATGGCTACACCTTC.